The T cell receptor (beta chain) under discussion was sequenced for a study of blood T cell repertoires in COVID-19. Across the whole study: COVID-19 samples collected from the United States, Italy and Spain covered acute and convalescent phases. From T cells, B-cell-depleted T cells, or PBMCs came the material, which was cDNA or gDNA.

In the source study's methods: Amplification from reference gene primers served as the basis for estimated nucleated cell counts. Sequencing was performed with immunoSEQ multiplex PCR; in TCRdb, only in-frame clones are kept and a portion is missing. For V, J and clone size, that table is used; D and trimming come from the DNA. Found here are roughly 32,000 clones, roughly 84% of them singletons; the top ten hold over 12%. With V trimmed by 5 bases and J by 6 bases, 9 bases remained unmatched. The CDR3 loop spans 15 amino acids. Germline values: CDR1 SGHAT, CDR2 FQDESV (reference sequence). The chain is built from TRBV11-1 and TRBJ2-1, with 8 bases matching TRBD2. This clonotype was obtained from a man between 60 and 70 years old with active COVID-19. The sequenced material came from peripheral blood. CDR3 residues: CASSPGSGTGNEQFF. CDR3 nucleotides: TGTGCCAGCAGCCCCGGTAGCGGGACGGGCAATGAGCAGTTCTTC. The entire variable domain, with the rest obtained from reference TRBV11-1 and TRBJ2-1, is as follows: EAEVAQSPRYKITEKSQAVAFWCDPISGHATLYWYRQILGQGPELLVQFQDESVVDDSQLPKDRFSAERLKGVDSTLKIQPAELGDSAMYLCASSPGSGTGNEQFFGPGTRLTVL.